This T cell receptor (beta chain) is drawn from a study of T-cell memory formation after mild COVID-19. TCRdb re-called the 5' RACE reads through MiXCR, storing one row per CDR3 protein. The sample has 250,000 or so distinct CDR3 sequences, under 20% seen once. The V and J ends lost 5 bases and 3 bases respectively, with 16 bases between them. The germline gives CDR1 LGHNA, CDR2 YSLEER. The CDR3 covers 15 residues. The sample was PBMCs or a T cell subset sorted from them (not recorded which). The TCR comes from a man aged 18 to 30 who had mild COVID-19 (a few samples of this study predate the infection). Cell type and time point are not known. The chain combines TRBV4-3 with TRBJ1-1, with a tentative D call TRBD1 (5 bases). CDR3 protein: CASSSVPPGDTEAFF. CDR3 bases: TGCGCCAGCAGCTCGGTACCGCCGGGGGACACTGAAGCTTTCTTT.